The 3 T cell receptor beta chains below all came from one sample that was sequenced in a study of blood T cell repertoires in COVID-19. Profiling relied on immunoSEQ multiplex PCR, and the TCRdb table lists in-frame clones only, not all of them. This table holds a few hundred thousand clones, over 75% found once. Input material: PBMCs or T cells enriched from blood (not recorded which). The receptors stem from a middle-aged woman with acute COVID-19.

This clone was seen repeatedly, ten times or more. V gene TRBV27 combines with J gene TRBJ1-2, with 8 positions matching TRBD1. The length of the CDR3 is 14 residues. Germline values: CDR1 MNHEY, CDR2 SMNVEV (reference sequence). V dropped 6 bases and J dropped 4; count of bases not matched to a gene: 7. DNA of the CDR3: TGTGCCAGCAGCCTTCGGACAGGGAGCTATGGCTACACCTTC. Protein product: CASSLRTGSYGYTF.

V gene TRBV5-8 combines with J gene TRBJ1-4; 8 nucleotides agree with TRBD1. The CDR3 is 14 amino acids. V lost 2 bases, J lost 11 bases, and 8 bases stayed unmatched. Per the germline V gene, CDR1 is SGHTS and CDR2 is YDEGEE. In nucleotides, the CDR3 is TGTGCCAGCAGCTTCCGGGACAGGAGAGGGAAACTGTTTTTT. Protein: CASSFRDRRGKLFF.

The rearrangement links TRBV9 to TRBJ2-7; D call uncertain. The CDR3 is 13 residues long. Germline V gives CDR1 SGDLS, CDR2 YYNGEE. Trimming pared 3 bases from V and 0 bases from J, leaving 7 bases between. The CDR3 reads CASSGRDSYEQYF. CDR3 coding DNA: TGTGCCAGCAGCGGGAGAGACTCCTACGAGCAGTACTTC.